This T cell receptor (beta chain) is drawn from a study of blood T cell repertoires in COVID-19. In the study overall: Acute and convalescent COVID-19 samples came from the United States, Italy and Spain.

Ages ranged from about 18 to 89 years, with residence in 24 US areas. Profiling relied on immunoSEQ multiplex PCR, and the TCRdb table lists in-frame clones only, not all of them. The sample contains fewer than 350,000 clones, about 90% of which appear only once. Germline V gene lookup returns CDR1 MNHEY and CDR2 SVGAGI. Trimming left V 2 bases short and J 2 bases short, with 12 bases between. The CDR3 consists of 15 residues. The sequence came from a woman in her thirties who had been exposed to COVID-19. The J gene is TRBJ2-5, the V gene TRBV6-5; the D is unclear. The source material was PBMCs or T cells enriched from blood (not recorded which). The chain's CDR3 is CASSYAPTSQETQYF. The CDR3 bases are TGTGCCAGCAGTTACGCCCCGACAAGTCAAGAGACCCAGTACTTC.